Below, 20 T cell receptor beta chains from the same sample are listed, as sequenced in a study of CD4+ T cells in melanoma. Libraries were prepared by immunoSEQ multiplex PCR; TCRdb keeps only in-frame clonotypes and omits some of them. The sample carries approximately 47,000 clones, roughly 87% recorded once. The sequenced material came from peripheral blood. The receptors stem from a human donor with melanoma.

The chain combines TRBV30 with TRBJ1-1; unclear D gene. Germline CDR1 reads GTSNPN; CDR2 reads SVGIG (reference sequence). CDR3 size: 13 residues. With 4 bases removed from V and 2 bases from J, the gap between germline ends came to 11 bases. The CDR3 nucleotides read TGTGCCTGGAAACATACCACAAACACTGAAGCTTTCTTT. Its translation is CAWKHTTNTEAFF.

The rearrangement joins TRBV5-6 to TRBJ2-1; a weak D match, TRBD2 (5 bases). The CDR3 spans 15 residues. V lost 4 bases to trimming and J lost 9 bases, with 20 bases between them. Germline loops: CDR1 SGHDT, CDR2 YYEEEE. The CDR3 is CASSSPKLRGSEQFF. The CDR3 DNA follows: TGTGCCAGCAGCAGTCCTAAACTTCGAGGGTCTGAGCAGTTCTTC.

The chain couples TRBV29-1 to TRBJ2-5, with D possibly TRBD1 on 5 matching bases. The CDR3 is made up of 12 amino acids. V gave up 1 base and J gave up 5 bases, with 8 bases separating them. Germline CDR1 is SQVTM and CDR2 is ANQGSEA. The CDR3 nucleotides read TGCAGCGTTGAAGGGGGCTTCGAGACCCAGTACTTC. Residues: CSVEGGFETQYF.

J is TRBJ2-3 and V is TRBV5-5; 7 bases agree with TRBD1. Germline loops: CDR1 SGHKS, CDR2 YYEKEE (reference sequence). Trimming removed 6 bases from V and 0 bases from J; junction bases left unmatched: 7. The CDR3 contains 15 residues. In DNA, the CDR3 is TGTGCCAGCATCCAGGGACAGACTAGCACAGATACGCAGTATTTT. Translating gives CASIQGQTSTDTQYF. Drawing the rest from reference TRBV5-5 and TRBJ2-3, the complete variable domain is DAGVTQSPTHLIKTRGQQVTLRCSPISGHKSVSWYQQVLGQGPQFIFQYYEKEERGRGNFPDRFSARQFPNYSSELNVNALLLGDSALYLCASIQGQTSTDTQYFGPGTRLTVL.

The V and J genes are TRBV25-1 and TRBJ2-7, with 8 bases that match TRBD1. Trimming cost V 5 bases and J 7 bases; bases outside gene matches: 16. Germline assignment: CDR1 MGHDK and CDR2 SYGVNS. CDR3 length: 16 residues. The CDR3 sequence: CASSPIPGTGFQEQYF. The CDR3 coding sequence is TGTGCCAGCAGTCCAATCCCCGGGACAGGCTTCCAAGAGCAGTACTTC.

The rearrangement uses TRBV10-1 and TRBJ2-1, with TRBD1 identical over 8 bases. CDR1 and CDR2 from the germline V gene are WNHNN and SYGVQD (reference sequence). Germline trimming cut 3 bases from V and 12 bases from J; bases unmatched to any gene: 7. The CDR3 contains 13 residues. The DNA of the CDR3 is TGCGCCAGCAGTGAACAGGGGGTGGCGGGGCAGTTCTTC. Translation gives CASSEQGVAGQFF.

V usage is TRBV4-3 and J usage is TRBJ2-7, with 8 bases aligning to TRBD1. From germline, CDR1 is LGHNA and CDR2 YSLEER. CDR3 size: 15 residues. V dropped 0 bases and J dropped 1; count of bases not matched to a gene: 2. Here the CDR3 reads CASSQDRTGSYEQYF. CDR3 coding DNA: TGCGCCAGCAGCCAAGATCGGACAGGGTCCTACGAGCAGTACTTC.

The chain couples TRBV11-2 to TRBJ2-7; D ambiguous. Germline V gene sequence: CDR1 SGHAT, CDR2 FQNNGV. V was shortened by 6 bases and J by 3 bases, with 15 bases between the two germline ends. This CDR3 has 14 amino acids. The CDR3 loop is CASSHKPSVYEQYF. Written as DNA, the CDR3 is TGTGCCAGCAGTCACAAGCCTTCAGTCTACGAGCAGTACTTC.

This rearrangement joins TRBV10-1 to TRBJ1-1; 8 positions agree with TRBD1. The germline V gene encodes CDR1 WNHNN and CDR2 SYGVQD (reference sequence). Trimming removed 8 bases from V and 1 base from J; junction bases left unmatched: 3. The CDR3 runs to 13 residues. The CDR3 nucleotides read TGCGCCAGCCGACAGGGGCAGAACACTGAAGCTTTCTTT. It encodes CASRQGQNTEAFF.

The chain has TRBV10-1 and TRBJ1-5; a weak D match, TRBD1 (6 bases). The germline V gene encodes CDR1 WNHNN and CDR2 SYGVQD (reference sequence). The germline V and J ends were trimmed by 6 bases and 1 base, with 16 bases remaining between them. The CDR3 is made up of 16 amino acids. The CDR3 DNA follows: TGCGCCAGCAGGGTCCGGAGGGGGACAAGCAATCAGCCCCAGCATTTT. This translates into CASRVRRGTSNQPQHF.

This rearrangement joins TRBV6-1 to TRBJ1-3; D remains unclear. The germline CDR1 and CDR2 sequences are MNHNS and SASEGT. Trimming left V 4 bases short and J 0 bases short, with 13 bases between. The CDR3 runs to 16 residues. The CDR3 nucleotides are TGTGCCAGCAGTGTGACATATCAAGCCTCTGGAAACACCATATATTTT. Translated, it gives CASSVTYQASGNTIYF.

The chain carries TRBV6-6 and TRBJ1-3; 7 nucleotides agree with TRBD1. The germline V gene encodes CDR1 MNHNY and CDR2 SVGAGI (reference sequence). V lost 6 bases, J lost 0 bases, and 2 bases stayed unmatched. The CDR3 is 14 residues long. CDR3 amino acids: CASRRGPSGNTIYF. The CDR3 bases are TGTGCCAGCAGGAGGGGGCCCTCTGGAAACACCATATATTTT.

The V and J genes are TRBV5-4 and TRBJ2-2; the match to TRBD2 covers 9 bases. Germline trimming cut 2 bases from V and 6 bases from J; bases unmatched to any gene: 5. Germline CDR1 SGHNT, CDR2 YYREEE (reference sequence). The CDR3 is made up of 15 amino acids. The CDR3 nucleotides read TGTGCCAGCAGCTTACGGCGGGGGGGCCCCGGGGAGCTGTTTTTT. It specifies CASSLRRGGPGELFF.

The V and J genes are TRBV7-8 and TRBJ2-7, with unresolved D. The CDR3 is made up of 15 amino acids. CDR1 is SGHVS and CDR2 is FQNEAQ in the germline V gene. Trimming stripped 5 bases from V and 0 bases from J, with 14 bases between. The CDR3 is CASSPFNPSSYEQYF. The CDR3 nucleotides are TGTGCCAGCAGCCCCTTTAACCCGAGCTCCTACGAGCAGTACTTC. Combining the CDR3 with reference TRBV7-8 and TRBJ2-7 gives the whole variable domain GAGVSQSPRYKVAKRGQDVALRCDPISGHVSLFWYQQALGQGPEFLTYFQNEAQLDKSGLPSDRFFAERPEGSVSTLKIQRTQQEDSAVYLCASSPFNPSSYEQYFGPGTRLTVT.

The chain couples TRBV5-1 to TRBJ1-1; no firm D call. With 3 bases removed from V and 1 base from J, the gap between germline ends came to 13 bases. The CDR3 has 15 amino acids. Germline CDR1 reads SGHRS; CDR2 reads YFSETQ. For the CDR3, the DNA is TGCGCCAGCAGCTCGCGCGCAGACACGAACACTGAAGCTTTCTTT. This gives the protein CASSSRADTNTEAFF.

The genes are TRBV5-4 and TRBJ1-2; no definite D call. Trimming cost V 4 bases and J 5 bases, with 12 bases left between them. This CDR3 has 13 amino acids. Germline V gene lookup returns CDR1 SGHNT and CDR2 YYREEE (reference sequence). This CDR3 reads CASSIRPGYGYTF. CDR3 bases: TGTGCCAGCAGCATACGACCTGGGTATGGCTACACCTTC.

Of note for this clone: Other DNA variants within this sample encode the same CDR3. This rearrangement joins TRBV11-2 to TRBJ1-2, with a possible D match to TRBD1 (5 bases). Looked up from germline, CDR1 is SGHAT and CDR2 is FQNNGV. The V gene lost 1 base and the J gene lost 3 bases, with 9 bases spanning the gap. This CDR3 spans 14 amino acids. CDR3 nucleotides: TGTGCCAGCAGCTTAGGGGTAGGGGACTATGGCTACACCTTC. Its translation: CASSLGVGDYGYTF. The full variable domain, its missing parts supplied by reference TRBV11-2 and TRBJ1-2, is EAGVAQSPRYKIIEKRQSVAFWCNPISGHATLYWYQQILGQGPKLLIQFQNNGVVDDSQLPKDRFSAERLKGVDSTLKIQPAKLEDSAVYLCASSLGVGDYGYTFGSGTRLTVV.

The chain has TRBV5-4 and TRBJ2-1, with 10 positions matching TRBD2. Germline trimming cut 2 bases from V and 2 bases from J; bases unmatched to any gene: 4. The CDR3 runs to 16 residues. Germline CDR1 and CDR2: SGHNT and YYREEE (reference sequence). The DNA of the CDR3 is TGTGCCAGCAGCTTACTCAGCGGGGGGGCCTACAATGAGCAGTTCTTC. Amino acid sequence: CASSLLSGGAYNEQFF.

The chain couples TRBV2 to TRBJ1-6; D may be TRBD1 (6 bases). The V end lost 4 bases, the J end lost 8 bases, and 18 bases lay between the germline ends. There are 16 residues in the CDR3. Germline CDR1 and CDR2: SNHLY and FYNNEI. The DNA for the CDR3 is TGTGCCAGCAGTGGCAACCGACAGGCCTGGGATTCACCCCTCCACTTT. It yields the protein CASSGNRQAWDSPLHF.

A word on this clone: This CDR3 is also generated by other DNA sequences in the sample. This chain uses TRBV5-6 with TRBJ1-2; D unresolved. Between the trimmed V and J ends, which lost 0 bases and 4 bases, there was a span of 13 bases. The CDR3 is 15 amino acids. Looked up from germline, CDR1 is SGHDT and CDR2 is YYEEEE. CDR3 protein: CASSLEGGQFYGYTF. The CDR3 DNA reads TGTGCCAGCAGCTTGGAAGGAGGGCAGTTCTATGGCTACACCTTC.